The clone carrying this T cell receptor (beta chain) turned up a few times. The target antigen is unknown. The sample originates from a study of CD8+ T cells in alopecia areata. Study-level information: The percentage of affected scalp area served as the score of severity for treated patients. Study results and caveats: With one nonresponder, baseline CD8+ expansion's link to response remains uncertain.

Extraction of RNA preceded its reverse transcription into cDNA, which served as the sequencing template. TCRdb's table, derived via immunoSEQ multiplex PCR, lists solely in-frame clones and lacks some. The sample lists fewer than 250,000 clones; approximately 61% were seen once. The CDR3 spans 15 residues. V lost 3 bases to trimming and J lost 3 bases, with 16 bases between them. Germline CDR1 reads SGHNT; CDR2 reads YYREEE (reference sequence). Treatment noted: oral pan-JAK inhibitor, 5-10 mg twice daily. The TCR was taken from a human donor with alopecia areata. J is TRBJ2-7 and V is TRBV5-4, with D possibly matching TRBD2 (6 bases). The specimen was CD4+ T cells sorted from blood, collected at week 24, from a patient treated with tofacitinib. The CDR3 spells CASSSSGLRNYEQYF. In DNA, the CDR3 is TGTGCCAGCAGCTCTTCGGGACTGAGAAACTACGAGCAGTACTTC.